This T cell receptor (beta chain) was sequenced during a study of OX40 agonist ivuxolimab in advanced cancers. Assay used: immunoSEQ multiplex PCR; TCRdb lists only in-frame clones, some missing. The table shows 55,000 to 70,000 clones, with over 75% occurring only once. The CDR3 contains 15 residues. With 5 bases clipped from V and 0 bases from J, the junction kept 4 bases outside the gene matches. Germline V gives CDR1 MDHEN, CDR2 SYDVKM. The sequence was obtained from an adult with an advanced solid tumor such as melanoma, head and neck, liver or kidney cancer. The chain joins TRBV28 to TRBJ1-5, with 7 bases fitting TRBD1. Sequencing used CD4+ or CD8+ T cells sorted from blood, obtained in a trial of the OX40 agonist ivuxolimab. The CDR3 sequence is CASSLDRVSNQPQHF. CDR3 sequence (DNA): TGTGCCAGCAGTCTAGACAGGGTTAGCAATCAGCCCCAGCATTTT.